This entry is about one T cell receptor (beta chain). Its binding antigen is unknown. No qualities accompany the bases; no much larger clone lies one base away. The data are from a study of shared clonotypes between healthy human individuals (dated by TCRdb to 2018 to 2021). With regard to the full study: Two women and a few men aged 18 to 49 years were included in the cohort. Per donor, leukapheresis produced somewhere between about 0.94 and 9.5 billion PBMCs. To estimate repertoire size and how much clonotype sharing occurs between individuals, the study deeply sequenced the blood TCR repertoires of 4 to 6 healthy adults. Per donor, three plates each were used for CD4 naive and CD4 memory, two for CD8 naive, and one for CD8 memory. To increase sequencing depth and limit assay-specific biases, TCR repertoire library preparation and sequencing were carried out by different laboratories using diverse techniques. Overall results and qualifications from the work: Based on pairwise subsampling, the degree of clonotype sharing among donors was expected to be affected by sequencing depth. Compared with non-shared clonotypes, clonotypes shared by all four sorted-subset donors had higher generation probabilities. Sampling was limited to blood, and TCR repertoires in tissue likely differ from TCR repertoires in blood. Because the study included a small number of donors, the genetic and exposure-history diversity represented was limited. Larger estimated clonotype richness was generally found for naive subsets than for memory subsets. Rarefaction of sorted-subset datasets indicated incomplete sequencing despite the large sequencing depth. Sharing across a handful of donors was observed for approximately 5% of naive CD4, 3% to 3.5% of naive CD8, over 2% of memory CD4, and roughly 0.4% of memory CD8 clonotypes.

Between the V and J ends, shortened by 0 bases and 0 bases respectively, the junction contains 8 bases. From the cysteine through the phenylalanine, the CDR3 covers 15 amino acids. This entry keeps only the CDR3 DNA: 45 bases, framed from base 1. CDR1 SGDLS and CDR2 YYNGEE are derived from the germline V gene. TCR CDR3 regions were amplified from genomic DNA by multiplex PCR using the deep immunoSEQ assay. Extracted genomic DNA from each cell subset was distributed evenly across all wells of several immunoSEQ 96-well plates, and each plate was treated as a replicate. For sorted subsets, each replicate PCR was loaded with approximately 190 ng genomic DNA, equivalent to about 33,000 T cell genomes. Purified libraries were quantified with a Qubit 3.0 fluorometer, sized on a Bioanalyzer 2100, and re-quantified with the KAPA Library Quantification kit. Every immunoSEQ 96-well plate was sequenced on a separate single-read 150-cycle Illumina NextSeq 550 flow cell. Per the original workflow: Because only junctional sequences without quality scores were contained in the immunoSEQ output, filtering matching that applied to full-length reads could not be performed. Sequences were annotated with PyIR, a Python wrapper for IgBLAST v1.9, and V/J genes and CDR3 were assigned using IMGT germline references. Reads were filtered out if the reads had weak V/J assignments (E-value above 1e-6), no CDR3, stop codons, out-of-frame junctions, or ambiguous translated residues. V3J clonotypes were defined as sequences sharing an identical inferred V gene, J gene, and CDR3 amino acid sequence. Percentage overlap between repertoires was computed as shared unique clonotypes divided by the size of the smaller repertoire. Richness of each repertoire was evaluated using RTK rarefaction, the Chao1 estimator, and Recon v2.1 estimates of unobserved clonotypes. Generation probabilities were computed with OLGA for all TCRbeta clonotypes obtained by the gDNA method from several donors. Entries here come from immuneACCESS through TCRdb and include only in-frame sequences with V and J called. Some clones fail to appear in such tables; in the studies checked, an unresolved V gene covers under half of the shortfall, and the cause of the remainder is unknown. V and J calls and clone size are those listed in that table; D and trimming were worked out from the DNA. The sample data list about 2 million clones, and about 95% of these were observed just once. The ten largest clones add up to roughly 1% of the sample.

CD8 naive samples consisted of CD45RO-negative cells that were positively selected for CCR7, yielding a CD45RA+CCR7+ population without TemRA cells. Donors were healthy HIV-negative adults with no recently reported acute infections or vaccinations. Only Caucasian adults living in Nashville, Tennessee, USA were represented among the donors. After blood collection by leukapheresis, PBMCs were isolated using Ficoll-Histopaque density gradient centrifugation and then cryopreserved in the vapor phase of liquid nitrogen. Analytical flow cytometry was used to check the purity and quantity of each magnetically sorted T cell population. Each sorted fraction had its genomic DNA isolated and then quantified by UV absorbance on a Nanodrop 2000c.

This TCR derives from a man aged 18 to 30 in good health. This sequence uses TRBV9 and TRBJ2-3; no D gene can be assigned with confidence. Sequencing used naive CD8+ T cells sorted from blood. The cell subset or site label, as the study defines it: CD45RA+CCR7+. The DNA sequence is TGTGCCAGCAGCGTAGACGCGACTAGCACAGATACGCAGTATTTT. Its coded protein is CASSVDATSTDTQYF. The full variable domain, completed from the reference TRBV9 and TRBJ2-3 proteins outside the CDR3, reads DSGVTQTPKHLITATGQRVTLRCSPRSGDLSVYWYQQSLDQGLQFLIQYYNGEERAKGNILERFSAQQFPDLHSELNLSSLELGDSALYFCASSVDATSTDTQYFGPGTRLTVL.